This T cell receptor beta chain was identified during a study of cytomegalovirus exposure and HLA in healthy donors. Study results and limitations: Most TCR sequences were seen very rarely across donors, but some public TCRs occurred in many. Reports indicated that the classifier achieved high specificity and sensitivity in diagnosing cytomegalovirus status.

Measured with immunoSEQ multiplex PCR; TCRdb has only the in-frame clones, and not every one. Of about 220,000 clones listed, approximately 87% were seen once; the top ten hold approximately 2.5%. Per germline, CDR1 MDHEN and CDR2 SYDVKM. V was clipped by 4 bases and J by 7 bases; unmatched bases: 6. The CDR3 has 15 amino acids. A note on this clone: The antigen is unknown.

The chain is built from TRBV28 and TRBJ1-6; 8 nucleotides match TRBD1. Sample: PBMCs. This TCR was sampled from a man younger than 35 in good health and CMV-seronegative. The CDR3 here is CASSWGQDDNSPLHF. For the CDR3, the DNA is TGTGCCAGCAGTTGGGGACAGGATGACAATTCACCCCTCCACTTT.